This T cell receptor (beta chain) originates from a study of T-cell reconstitution after alpha-beta-depleted transplantation in children. The library targeted TCRbeta and was prepared with unique molecular identifiers. TCRdb re-derived calls from the PCR reads in MiXCR, one entry per CDR3 protein. Found here are under 350,000 distinct CDR3 sequences, 9.9% of them singletons; the top ten hold roughly a tenth. This clonotype was seen more than once but under ten times. This clonotype was obtained from a human donor who donated a stem cell graft to a child with SCID. The sequences come from PBMCs from the stem cell graft donor, collected from the stem cell graft.

The CDR3 protein is CASSSRQANYEQYF. The CDR3 DNA follows: TGTGCCAGCAGCTCCCGACAGGCCAACTACGAGCAGTACTTC. The chain joins TRBV13 to TRBJ2-7; a possible D gene is TRBD1 (6 bases). V was pared by 4 bases and J by 3 bases, with 13 bases between. The CDR3 loop spans 14 amino acids. CDR1 and CDR2 from the germline V gene are PRHDT and FYEKMQ (reference sequence).